These 21 T cell receptor beta chains came from one sample sequenced in a study of T cell responses to AZD1222 COVID-19 vaccine. Generated by immunoSEQ multiplex PCR, the TCRdb table keeps only in-frame clones and is missing some. This table has more than 150,000 clones, 90% to 95% appearing once. Sequenced here: peripheral blood, sampled 28 days after the second AZD1222 dose. These TCRs come from an adult who received the AZD1222 COVID-19 vaccine.

The chain recombines TRBV7-9 with TRBJ1-4; TRBD1 might be the D (6 bases). CDR3 length equals 16 residues. Trimming shortened V by 4 bases and J by 6 bases, and 18 bases separated the two germline ends. CDR1 and CDR2 from the germline V gene are SEHNR and FQNEAQ (reference sequence). CDR3 DNA: TGTGCCAGCAGCTCCATTTTCGGGGAGGGGGATGAAAAACTGTTTTTT. The encoded protein is CASSSIFGEGDEKLFF.

With respect to this clone: The sample holds other DNA sequences that translate to the same CDR3. The chain joins TRBV12-3 or TRBV12-4 to TRBJ2-5; D is perhaps TRBD2 (7 bases). The V gene lost 7 bases and the J gene lost 4 bases, with 13 bases spanning the gap. The CDR3 has 13 amino acids. The CDR3 spells CASTGGGGETQYF. The CDR3 DNA reads as TGTGCCAGCACGGGCGGGGGCGGAGAGACCCAGTACTTC.

The chain joins TRBV12-3 or TRBV12-4 to TRBJ1-2; 8 positions match TRBD1. The CDR3 runs 12 residues. After removal of 6 bases from V and 4 bases from J, the junction contained 1 base not matched to a gene. The CDR3 protein is CASRTGGYGYTF. For the CDR3, the DNA is TGTGCCAGCAGAACAGGGGGCTATGGCTACACCTTC.

The chain recombines TRBV7-2 with TRBJ2-3; perhaps TRBD2 as D (5 bases). The germline CDR1 and CDR2 sequences are SGHTA and FQGNSA. The V end lost 0 bases, the J end lost 0 bases, and 7 bases lay between the germline ends. The CDR3 has 15 residues. In DNA form, the CDR3 reads TGTGCCAGCAGCTTAGCACTAGAGAGCACAGATACGCAGTATTTT. The encoded protein is CASSLALESTDTQYF.

The V call is TRBV19, the J call TRBJ1-2, with a possible D match to TRBD1 (5 bases). CDR1 LNHDA and CDR2 SQIVND come from the germline V gene (reference sequence). The CDR3 is 14 amino acids. Trimming took off 7 bases at V and 2 bases at J, with 14 bases between the two ends. The CDR3 spells CASTRGPGNYGYTF. Here the CDR3 DNA reads TGTGCCAGTACCCGGGGACCCGGCAACTATGGCTACACCTTC.

This sequence joins TRBV11-2 and TRBJ1-5; D possibly corresponds to TRBD1 (5 bases). Germline loops: CDR1 SGHAT, CDR2 FQNNGV. The CDR3 contains 15 residues. The V end lost 1 base, the J end lost 6 bases, and 13 bases lay between the germline ends. Here the CDR3 reads CASSLGGQGGQPQHF. The CDR3 region has the DNA TGTGCCAGCAGCTTAGGTGGGCAGGGAGGTCAGCCCCAGCATTTT.

The chain links TRBV29-1 to TRBJ1-1; 8 bases match TRBD1. V was pared by 6 bases and J by 2 bases, with 5 bases of the junction left unmatched. CDR3 length: 13 amino acids. CDR1 and CDR2 from the germline V gene are SQVTM and ANQGSEA. The CDR3 nucleotides are TGCAGCGTGTCACAGGGGGGAAACACTGAAGCTTTCTTT. As protein: CSVSQGGNTEAFF.

This clone was observed once. The chain carries TRBV19 and TRBJ1-3; D remains ambiguous. Per the germline V gene, CDR1 is LNHDA and CDR2 is SQIVND (reference sequence). V was shortened by 6 bases and J by 0 bases, with 9 bases between the two germline ends. The CDR3 is made up of 14 amino acids. The CDR3 DNA follows: TGTGCCAGTAGCAGGACGGACTCTGGAAACACCATATATTTT. Its protein product is CASSRTDSGNTIYF. The full variable domain, completed using reference TRBV19 and TRBJ1-3, is DGGITQSPKYLFRKEGQNVTLSCEQNLNHDAMYWYRQDPGQGLRLIYYSQIVNDFQKGDIAEGYSVSREKKESFPLTVTSAQKNPTAFYLCASSRTDSGNTIYFGEGSWLTVV.

This chain links TRBV4-1 with TRBJ2-3, with D tentatively TRBD1 (5 bases). Trimming took 11 bases from V and 2 from J, leaving 23 bases between them. CDR1 and CDR2 (germline): MGHRA, YSYEKL. This CDR3 is 16 amino acids long. CDR3 residues: CAPRRQGAASTDTQYF. In nucleotides, the CDR3 is TGCGCCCCCCGCCGCCAGGGTGCGGCGTCCACAGATACGCAGTATTTT.

This clone was detected once. This sequence joins TRBV5-1 and TRBJ2-2; 9 bases are shared with TRBD2. The germline V gene has CDR1 SGHRS and CDR2 YFSETQ. Trimming took 0 bases from V and 3 from J; bases not matched to a gene: 6. The CDR3 covers 17 residues. CDR3 loop: CASSLGVSGGYTGELFF. CDR3 nucleotide sequence: TGCGCCAGCAGCTTGGGAGTTAGCGGGGGTTACACCGGGGAGCTGTTTTTT.

The chain uses TRBV6-5 and TRBJ1-2; TRBD1 matches 7 bases. The length of the CDR3 is 14 residues. Trimming took 0 bases from V and 7 from J; bases not matched to a gene: 5. Germline V gene data show CDR1 as MNHEY and CDR2 as SVGAGI. The CDR3 reads CASSYSDRVRGYTF. CDR3 nucleotide sequence: TGTGCCAGCAGTTACTCCGACAGGGTTCGTGGCTACACCTTC.

The V call is TRBV11-3, the J call TRBJ1-2, with a weak D call TRBD1 (5 bases). The ends were cut back, 5 bases at V and 12 bases at J, with 19 bases in the middle. Germline lookup yields CDR1 SGHNT and CDR2 YENEEA. The CDR3 is 13 amino acids. CDR3 region: CASSALRGVVNTF. CDR3 nucleotide sequence: TGTGCCAGCAGCGCCCTAAGGGGAGTAGTGAACACCTTC.

The count of this clone is one. The J gene is TRBJ1-5, the V gene TRBV12-3 or TRBV12-4, with a tentative D call TRBD1 (5 bases). The CDR3 totals 13 residues. Trimming pared 3 bases from V and 4 bases from J, leaving 7 bases between. The CDR3 DNA follows: TGTGCCAGCAGTTTGACAGCTAATCAGCCCCAGCATTTT. Protein product: CASSLTANQPQHF.

This chain joins TRBV7-8 and TRBJ1-2, with a possible D match to TRBD1 (5 bases). Germline V gene sequence: CDR1 SGHVS, CDR2 FQNEAQ. Trimming left V 2 bases short and J 4 bases short, with 23 bases between. The CDR3 consists of 18 residues. The CDR3 nucleotides read TGTGCCAGCAGCTTATATCTAGAGGTGGGCAGGGCTGTCTATGGCTACACCTTC. Its translation is CASSLYLEVGRAVYGYTF. Filled out from reference TRBV7-8 and TRBJ1-2, the complete variable domain reads GAGVSQSPRYKVAKRGQDVALRCDPISGHVSLFWYQQALGQGPEFLTYFQNEAQLDKSGLPSDRFFAERPEGSVSTLKIQRTQQEDSAVYLCASSLYLEVGRAVYGYTFGSGTRLTVV.

The V call is TRBV27, the J call TRBJ1-1; 7 nucleotides match TRBD1. Germline CDR1 is MNHEY and CDR2 is SMNVEV (reference sequence). This CDR3 spans 13 amino acids. Unmatched junction bases numbered 7, after V lost 8 bases and J lost 4 bases. This chain's CDR3 is CASGDRVGTEAFF. The CDR3 DNA is TGTGCCAGCGGAGACAGGGTCGGCACTGAAGCTTTCTTT.

The rearrangement joins TRBV6-5 to TRBJ1-5, with D possibly matching TRBD1 (6 bases). V gave up 7 bases and J gave up 3 bases, with 13 bases separating them. This CDR3 has 14 residues. CDR1 is MNHEY and CDR2 is SVGAGI in the germline V gene. The CDR3 DNA sequence: TGTGCCAGCACATCGGCAGGGGTCAATCAGCCCCAGCATTTT. Amino acids: CASTSAGVNQPQHF.

The chain is built from TRBV10-3 and TRBJ2-2, with 14 positions matching TRBD2. With V trimmed by 6 bases and J by 2 bases, 2 bases remained unmatched. CDR1 is ENHRY and CDR2 is SYGVKD in the germline V gene. The CDR3 sequence is 16 residues long. The CDR3 loop is CAIRGLAGENTGELFF. The CDR3 DNA follows: TGTGCCATCAGGGGACTAGCGGGGGAAAACACCGGGGAGCTGTTTTTT.

V and J are TRBV28 and TRBJ1-3; 8 bases are shared with TRBD1. The CDR3 is made up of 14 amino acids. The V segment lost 5 bases and the J segment 8 bases; nucleotides outside the gene matches: 8. CDR1 and CDR2 (germline): MDHEN, SYDVKM. The CDR3 sequence is CASSPQGQGYTIYF. The CDR3 DNA reads as TGTGCCAGCAGTCCCCAAGGACAGGGTTACACCATATATTTT. Full variable domain (rest looked up from reference TRBV28 and TRBJ1-3): DVKVTQSSRYLVKRTGEKVFLECVQDMDHENMFWYRQDPGLGLRLIYFSYDVKMKEKGDIPEGYSVSREKKERFSLILESASTNQTSMYLCASSPQGQGYTIYFGEGSWLTVV.

The chain couples TRBV7-7 to TRBJ2-2; no definite D call. Trimming took off 2 bases at V and 0 bases at J, with 7 bases between the two ends. Germline V gives CDR1 SSHAT, CDR2 FNYEAQ (reference sequence). This CDR3 contains 15 residues. The CDR3 loop is CASSLSASNTGELFF. DNA for the CDR3: TGTGCCAGCAGCTTATCAGCCTCGAACACCGGGGAGCTGTTTTTT. Variable domain in full (rest from reference TRBV7-7 and TRBJ2-2): GAGVSQSPRYKVTKRGQDVTLRCDPISSHATLYWYQQALGQGPEFLTYFNYEAQPDKSGLPSDRFSAERPEGSISTLTIQRTEQRDSAMYRCASSLSASNTGELFFGEGSRLTVL.

The chain is built from TRBV6-5 and TRBJ1-1, with D tentatively TRBD1 (6 bases). Trimming removed 1 base from V and 5 bases from J, with 8 bases in between. The CDR3 is 13 amino acids. Germline assignment: CDR1 MNHEY and CDR2 SVGAGI. CDR3 DNA: TGTGCCAGCAGTTACTGGAGGGGGACTGAAGCTTTCTTT. Its translation is CASSYWRGTEAFF.

This chain links TRBV12-3 or TRBV12-4 with TRBJ1-5, with unresolved D. Trimming took 2 bases from V and 4 from J, leaving 6 bases between them. The CDR3 is made up of 13 amino acids. In nucleotides, the CDR3 is TGTGCCAGCAGTTTATTTAGGAATCAGCCCCAGCATTTT. Its protein is CASSLFRNQPQHF.